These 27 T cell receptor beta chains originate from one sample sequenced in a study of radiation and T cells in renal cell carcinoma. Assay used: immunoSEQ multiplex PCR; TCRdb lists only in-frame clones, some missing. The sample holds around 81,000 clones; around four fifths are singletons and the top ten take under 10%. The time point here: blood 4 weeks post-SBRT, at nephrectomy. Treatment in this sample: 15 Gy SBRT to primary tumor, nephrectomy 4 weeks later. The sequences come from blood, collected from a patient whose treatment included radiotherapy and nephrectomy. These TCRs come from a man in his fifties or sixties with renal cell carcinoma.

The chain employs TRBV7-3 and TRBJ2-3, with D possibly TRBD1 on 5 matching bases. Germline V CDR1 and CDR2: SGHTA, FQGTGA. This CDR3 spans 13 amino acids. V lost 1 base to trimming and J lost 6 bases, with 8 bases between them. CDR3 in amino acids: CASSLSKGDTQYF. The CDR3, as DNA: TGTGCCAGCAGCTTAAGTAAGGGGGATACGCAGTATTTT.

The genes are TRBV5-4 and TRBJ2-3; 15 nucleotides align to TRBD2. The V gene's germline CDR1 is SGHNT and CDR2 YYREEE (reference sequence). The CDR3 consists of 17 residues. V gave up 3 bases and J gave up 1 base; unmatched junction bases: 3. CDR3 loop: CASSWTSGRAGTDTQYF. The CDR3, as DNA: TGTGCCAGCAGCTGGACTAGCGGGAGGGCGGGCACAGATACGCAGTATTTT.

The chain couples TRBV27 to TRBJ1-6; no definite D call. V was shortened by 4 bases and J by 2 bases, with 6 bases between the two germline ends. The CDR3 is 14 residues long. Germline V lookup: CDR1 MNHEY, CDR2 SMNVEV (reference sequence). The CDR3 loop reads CASSSRTYNSPLHF. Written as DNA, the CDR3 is TGTGCCAGCAGTTCACGTACCTATAATTCACCCCTCCACTTT.

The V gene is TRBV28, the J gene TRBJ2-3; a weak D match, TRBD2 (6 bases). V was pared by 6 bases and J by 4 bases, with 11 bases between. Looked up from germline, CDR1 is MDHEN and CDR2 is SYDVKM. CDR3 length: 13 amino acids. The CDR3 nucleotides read TGTGCCAGCAGGCTTAGCGGCGCAGATACGCAGTATTTT. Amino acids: CASRLSGADTQYF.

CDR3 DNA sequence: TGTGCCAGCAGTACTAGACGGGGACCTGAAGCTTTCTTT. It codes for CASSTRRGPEAFF. V is TRBV6-6 and J is TRBJ1-1; D perhaps matches TRBD1 (5 bases). In germline, CDR1 is MNHNY, CDR2 SVGAGI (reference sequence). V was trimmed by 5 bases and J by 6 bases, leaving 13 bases between them. The CDR3 is made up of 13 amino acids.

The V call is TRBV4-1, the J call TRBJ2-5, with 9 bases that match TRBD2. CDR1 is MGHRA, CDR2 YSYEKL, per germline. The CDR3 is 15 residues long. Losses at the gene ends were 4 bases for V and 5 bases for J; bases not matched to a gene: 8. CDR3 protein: CASSLSGGPSETQYF. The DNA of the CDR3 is TGCGCCAGCAGCCTAAGCGGGGGGCCCTCGGAGACCCAGTACTTC.

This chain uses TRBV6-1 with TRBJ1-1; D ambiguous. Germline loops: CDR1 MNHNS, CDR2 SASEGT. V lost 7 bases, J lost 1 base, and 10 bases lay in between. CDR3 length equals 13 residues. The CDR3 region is CASTATKNTEAFF. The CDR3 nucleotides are TGTGCCAGCACGGCGACAAAGAACACTGAAGCTTTCTTT.

The CDR3, as DNA: TGTGCCAGCAGCGATCGATTGACCCTGGAGACCCAGTACTTC. Encoded protein: CASSDRLTLETQYF. This sequence joins TRBV11-2 and TRBJ2-5; D gene unclear. CDR3 length equals 14 residues. The V end was cut by 5 bases, the J end by 5 bases, with 15 bases between. Looked up from germline, CDR1 is SGHAT and CDR2 is FQNNGV.

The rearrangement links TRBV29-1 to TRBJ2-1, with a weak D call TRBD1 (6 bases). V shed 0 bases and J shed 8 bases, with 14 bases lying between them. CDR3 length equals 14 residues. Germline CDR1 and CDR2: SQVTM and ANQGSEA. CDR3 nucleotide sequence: TGCAGCGTTGAAGATCAAGGGAAGGGGGATGAGCAGTTCTTC. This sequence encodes CSVEDQGKGDEQFF.

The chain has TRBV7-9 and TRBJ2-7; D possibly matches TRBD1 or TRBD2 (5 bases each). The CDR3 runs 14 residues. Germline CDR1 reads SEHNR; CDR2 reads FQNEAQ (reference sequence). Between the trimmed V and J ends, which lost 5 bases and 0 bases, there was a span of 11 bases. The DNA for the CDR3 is TGTGCCAGCAGCCGGGACGGAGCCTCCTACGAGCAGTACTTC. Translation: CASSRDGASYEQYF.

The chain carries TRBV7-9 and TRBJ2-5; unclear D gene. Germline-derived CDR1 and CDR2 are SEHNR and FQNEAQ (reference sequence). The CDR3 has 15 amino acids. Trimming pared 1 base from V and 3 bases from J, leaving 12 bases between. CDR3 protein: CASSLGDQMKETQYF. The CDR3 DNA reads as TGTGCCAGCAGCTTAGGTGATCAGATGAAAGAGACCCAGTACTTC.

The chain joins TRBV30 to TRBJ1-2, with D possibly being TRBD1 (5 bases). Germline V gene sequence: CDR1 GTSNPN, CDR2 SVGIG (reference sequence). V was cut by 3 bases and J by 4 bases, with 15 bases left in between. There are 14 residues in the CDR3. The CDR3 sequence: CAWRGQGSGYGYTF. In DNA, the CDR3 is TGTGCCTGGAGGGGTCAGGGATCCGGCTATGGCTACACCTTC.

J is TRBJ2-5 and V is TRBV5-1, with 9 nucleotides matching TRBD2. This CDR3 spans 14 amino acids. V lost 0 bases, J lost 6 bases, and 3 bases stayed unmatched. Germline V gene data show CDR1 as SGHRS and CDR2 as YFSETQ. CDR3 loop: CASSLAGTSQTQYF. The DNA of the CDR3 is TGCGCCAGCAGCTTGGCTGGGACTAGCCAGACCCAGTACTTC.

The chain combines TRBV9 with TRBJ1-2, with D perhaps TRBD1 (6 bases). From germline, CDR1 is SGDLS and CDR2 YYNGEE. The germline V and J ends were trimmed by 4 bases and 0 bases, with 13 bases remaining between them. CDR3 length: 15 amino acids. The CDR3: CASSPGTPSNYGYTF. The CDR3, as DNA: TGTGCCAGCAGCCCAGGGACACCCTCTAACTATGGCTACACCTTC.

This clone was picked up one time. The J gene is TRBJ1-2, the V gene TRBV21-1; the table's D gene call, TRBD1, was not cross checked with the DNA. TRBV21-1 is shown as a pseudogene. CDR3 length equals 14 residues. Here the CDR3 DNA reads TGTGCCAGCAGCAAACCTGGCAGAAACTATGGCTACACCTTC. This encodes CASSKPGRNYGYTF.

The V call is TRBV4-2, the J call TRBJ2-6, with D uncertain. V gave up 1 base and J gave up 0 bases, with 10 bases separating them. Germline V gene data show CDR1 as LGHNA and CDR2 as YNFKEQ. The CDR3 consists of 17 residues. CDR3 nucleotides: TGTGCCAGCAGCCAAGCGGCCGGAAACTCTGGGGCCAACGTCCTGACTTTC. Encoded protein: CASSQAAGNSGANVLTF.

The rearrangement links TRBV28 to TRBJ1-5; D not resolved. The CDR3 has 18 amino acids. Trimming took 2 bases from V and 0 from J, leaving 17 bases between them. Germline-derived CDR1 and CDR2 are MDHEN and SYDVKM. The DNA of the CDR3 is TGTGCCAGCAGTTTAGAGATTTGGCCAGTAGATAGCAATCAGCCCCAGCATTTT. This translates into CASSLEIWPVDSNQPQHF.

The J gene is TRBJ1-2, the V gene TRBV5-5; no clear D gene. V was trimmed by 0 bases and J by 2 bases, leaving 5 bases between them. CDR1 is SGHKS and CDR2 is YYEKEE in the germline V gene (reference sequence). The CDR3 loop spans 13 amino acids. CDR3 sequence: CASSLAENYGYTF. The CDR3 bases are TGTGCCAGCAGCTTGGCAGAAAACTATGGCTACACCTTC.

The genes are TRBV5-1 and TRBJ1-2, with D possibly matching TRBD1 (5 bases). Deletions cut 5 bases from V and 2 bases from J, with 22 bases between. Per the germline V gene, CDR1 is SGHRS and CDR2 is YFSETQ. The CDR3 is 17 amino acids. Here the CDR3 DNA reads TGCGCCAGCAGGCTCCTCCCGGGGGAGGTGTCGAACTATGGCTACACCTTC. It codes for CASRLLPGEVSNYGYTF.

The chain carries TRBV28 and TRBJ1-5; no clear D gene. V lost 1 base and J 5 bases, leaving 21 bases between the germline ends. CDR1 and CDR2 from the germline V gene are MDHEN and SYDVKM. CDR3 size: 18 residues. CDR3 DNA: TGTGCCAGCAGTTTATCGGTGGGGTTAGGCTCCCTAGATCAGCCCCAGCATTTT. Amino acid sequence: CASSLSVGLGSLDQPQHF.

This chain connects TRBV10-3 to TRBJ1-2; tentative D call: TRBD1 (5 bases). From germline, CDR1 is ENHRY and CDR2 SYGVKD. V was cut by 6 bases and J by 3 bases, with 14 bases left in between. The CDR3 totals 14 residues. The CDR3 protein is CAIRAGGTDYGYTF. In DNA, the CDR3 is TGTGCCATCAGGGCGGGAGGGACGGACTATGGCTACACCTTC.

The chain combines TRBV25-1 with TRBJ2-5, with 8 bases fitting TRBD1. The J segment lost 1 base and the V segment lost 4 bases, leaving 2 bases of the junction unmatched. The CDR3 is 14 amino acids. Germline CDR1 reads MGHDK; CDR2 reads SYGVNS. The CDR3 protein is CASSGGQVQETQYF. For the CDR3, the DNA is TGTGCCAGCAGTGGGGGACAGGTCCAAGAGACCCAGTACTTC.

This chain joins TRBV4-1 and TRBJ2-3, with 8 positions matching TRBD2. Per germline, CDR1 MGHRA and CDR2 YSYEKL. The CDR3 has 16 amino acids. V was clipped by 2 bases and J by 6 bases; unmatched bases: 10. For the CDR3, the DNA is TGCGCCAGCAGCCAAATCCAGCGGGAGCGGAGGGATACGCAGTATTTT. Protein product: CASSQIQRERRDTQYF.

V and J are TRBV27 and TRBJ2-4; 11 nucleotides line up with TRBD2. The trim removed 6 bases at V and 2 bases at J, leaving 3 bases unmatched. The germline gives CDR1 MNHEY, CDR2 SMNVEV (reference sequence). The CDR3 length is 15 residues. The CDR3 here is CASRLAGETKNIQYF. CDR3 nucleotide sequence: TGTGCCAGCAGACTAGCGGGGGAAACCAAAAACATTCAGTACTTC.

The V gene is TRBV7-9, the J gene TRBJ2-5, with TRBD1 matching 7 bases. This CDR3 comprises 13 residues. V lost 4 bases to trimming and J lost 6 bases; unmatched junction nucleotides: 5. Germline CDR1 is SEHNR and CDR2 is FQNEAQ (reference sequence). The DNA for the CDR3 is TGTGCCAGCAGCTCAGACAGGGTAAAGACCCAGTACTTC. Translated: CASSSDRVKTQYF.

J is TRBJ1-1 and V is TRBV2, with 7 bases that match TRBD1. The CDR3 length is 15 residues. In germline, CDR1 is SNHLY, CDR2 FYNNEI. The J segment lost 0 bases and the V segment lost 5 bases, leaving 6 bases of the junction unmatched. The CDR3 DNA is TGTGCCAGCAGTTCTAGACAGGGCCTGAACACTGAAGCTTTCTTT. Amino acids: CASSSRQGLNTEAFF.

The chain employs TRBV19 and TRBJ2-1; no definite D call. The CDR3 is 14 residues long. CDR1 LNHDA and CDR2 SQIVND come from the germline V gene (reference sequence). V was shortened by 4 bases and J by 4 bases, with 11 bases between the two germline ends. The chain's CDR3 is CASSKAVEYNEQFF. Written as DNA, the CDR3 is TGTGCCAGTAGTAAGGCGGTGGAATACAATGAGCAGTTCTTC.